Following are 25 T cell receptor beta chains from one sample sequenced in a study of cytomegalovirus exposure and HLA in healthy donors. TCRdb's table, derived via immunoSEQ multiplex PCR, lists solely in-frame clones and lacks some. The table records about 130,000 clones, about nine tenths of them present only once. The specimen sequenced was PBMCs. All receptors derive from a woman under 30 in good health and CMV-seronegative.

The gene calls are TRBV11-1 and TRBJ1-5; D uncertain. The CDR3 totals 13 residues. Germline CDR1 and CDR2: SGHAT and FQDESV (reference sequence). V was pared by 3 bases and J by 7 bases, with 10 bases between. CDR3 sequence: CASSFEAGQPQHF. The CDR3 DNA is TGTGCCAGCAGCTTTGAGGCCGGGCAGCCCCAGCATTTT.

The J gene is TRBJ1-1, the V gene TRBV11-3, with D possibly being TRBD1 (6 bases). The CDR3 covers 14 residues. CDR1 SGHNT and CDR2 YENEEA come from the germline V gene. Trimming shortened V by 5 bases and J by 8 bases, and 18 bases separated the two germline ends. The CDR3 protein is CASSARYRETEAFF. The CDR3 nucleotides read TGTGCCAGCAGCGCCCGGTACAGGGAGACCGAAGCTTTCTTT.

The rearrangement joins TRBV5-1 to TRBJ2-1; 14 bases match TRBD2. The CDR3 spans 16 residues. V trimming: 1 base; J trimming: 6 bases; junction bases outside the gene matches: 3. Germline V CDR1 and CDR2: SGHRS, YFSETQ. CDR3 protein: CASSLRGLAGANEQFF. Here the CDR3 DNA reads TGCGCCAGCAGCTTGAGGGGACTAGCGGGAGCCAATGAGCAGTTCTTC.

V and J are TRBV5-1 and TRBJ2-7; maybe TRBD1 (5 bases). There are 15 residues in the CDR3. V was clipped by 0 bases and J by 0 bases, with 10 bases between them. Germline CDR1 reads SGHRS; CDR2 reads YFSETQ. CDR3 bases: TGCGCCAGCAGCTTGGGGGGCGGAATCTCCTACGAGCAGTACTTC. Amino acids: CASSLGGGISYEQYF.

The V gene is TRBV7-8, the J gene TRBJ1-1, with D unclear. This CDR3 contains 15 residues. V was trimmed by 5 bases and J by 1 base, leaving 14 bases between them. CDR1 SGHVS and CDR2 FQNEAQ come from the germline V gene. The CDR3 coding sequence is TGTGCCAGCAGCCCCTCCTTGGGCCAGAACACTGAAGCTTTCTTT. As protein: CASSPSLGQNTEAFF.

In this sample, this clone turned up once. The chain has TRBV5-4 and TRBJ1-1; possible D gene TRBD1, 6 bases. Germline assignment: CDR1 SGHNT and CDR2 YYREEE (reference sequence). This CDR3 is built from 13 residues. Trimming cost V 5 bases and J 4 bases, with 12 bases left between them. The CDR3 nucleotides read TGTGCCAGCAGAGCAGGGGTGGGCACTGAAGCTTTCTTT. Encoded protein: CASRAGVGTEAFF.

This chain connects TRBV14 to TRBJ2-5, with 12 nucleotides matching TRBD2. The trim removed 4 bases at V and 3 bases at J, leaving 18 bases unmatched. This CDR3 comprises 20 residues. Germline V gene sequence: CDR1 SGHDN, CDR2 FVKESK. The CDR3 region has the DNA TGTGCCAGCAGCCTGACAGGGGGATGGGGACTAGCGGGCTCGGAAGAGACCCAGTACTTC. It codes for CASSLTGGWGLAGSEETQYF.

The J gene is TRBJ2-7, the V gene TRBV6-1, with a weak D call TRBD2 (5 bases). The CDR3 length is 14 residues. Trimming cost V 1 base and J 4 bases, with 11 bases left between them. In germline, CDR1 is MNHNS, CDR2 SASEGT. The CDR3 DNA is TGTGCCAGCAGTGAAGGAGTGGGAGTGTACGAGCAGTACTTC. Its translation is CASSEGVGVYEQYF.

The count of this clone is one. The chain couples TRBV2 to TRBJ2-3; 9 nucleotides align to TRBD1. The germline V gene encodes CDR1 SNHLY and CDR2 FYNNEI. The CDR3 extends over 17 amino acids. The ends lost 4 bases at V and 2 bases at J; junction bases unmatched: 10. The CDR3 protein is CASSAKPGTGPTDTQYF. In nucleotides, the CDR3 is TGTGCCAGCAGTGCGAAGCCCGGGACAGGGCCCACAGATACGCAGTATTTT.

The chain has TRBV5-1 and TRBJ2-5; 8 bases align to TRBD2. The V gene's germline CDR1 is SGHRS and CDR2 YFSETQ. The CDR3 has 16 amino acids. J gave up 4 bases and V 2 bases, and 10 bases lay outside the gene matches. In DNA form, the CDR3 reads TGCGCCAGCAGCTTTAGACCCCAGGCGGGAGGAGAGACCCAGTACTTC. Translated, it gives CASSFRPQAGGETQYF.

Written as DNA, the CDR3 is TGTGCCAGCAGTTTGGAAAGCGATTACAATGAGCAGTTCTTC. This translates into CASSLESDYNEQFF. The chain carries TRBV6-5 and TRBJ2-1; no clear D gene. The germline V and J ends were trimmed by 4 bases and 4 bases, with 11 bases remaining between them. Germline CDR1 reads MNHEY; CDR2 reads SVGAGI. This CDR3 contains 14 residues.

The rearrangement uses TRBV5-1 and TRBJ2-1, with D perhaps matching TRBD2 (6 bases). The CDR3 length is 11 residues. Trimming cost V 2 bases and J 15 bases, with 12 bases left between them. Germline CDR1 is SGHRS and CDR2 is YFSETQ. CDR3 protein: CASSFVGEVFF. The CDR3 DNA is TGCGCCAGCAGCTTCGTAGGGGAGGTGTTCTTC.

The genes are TRBV28 and TRBJ2-3; D unresolved. The CDR3 consists of 13 residues. V lost 5 bases and J lost 2, with 8 bases in between. The germline CDR1 and CDR2 sequences are MDHEN and SYDVKM. In DNA form, the CDR3 reads TGTGCCAGCAGTCTCGCGGTCACAGATACGCAGTATTTT. This encodes CASSLAVTDTQYF.

The chain is built from TRBV5-3 and TRBJ2-7, with D perhaps TRBD1 (6 bases). TRBV5-3 is filed as an ORF, its function uncertain. V was cut by 3 bases and J by 3 bases, with 16 bases left in between. The CDR3 is 15 amino acids. This CDR3 is CARSWTHSQGYEQYF. In nucleotides, the CDR3 is TGTGCCAGAAGCTGGACCCACTCACAGGGCTACGAGCAGTACTTC.

The chain is built from TRBV5-1 and TRBJ1-1, with D possibly matching TRBD1 (5 bases). The germline gives CDR1 SGHRS, CDR2 YFSETQ. Trimming took off 2 bases at V and 7 bases at J, with 12 bases between the two ends. The CDR3 runs to 13 residues. CDR3 loop: CASSFSGPGEAFF. The DNA for the CDR3 is TGCGCCAGCAGCTTCTCAGGGCCAGGTGAAGCTTTCTTT.

CDR3 protein: CASTAPSTGNFEKLFF. CDR3 DNA: TGTGCCAGCACCGCACCTTCGACAGGCAATTTTGAAAAACTGTTTTTT. V usage is TRBV25-1 and J usage is TRBJ1-4; maybe TRBD1 (6 bases). Trimming took off 7 bases at V and 7 bases at J, with 22 bases between the two ends. Germline V gives CDR1 MGHDK, CDR2 SYGVNS. CDR3 size: 16 residues.

V gene TRBV5-1 combines with J gene TRBJ1-5, with no clear D. The germline V gene has CDR1 SGHRS and CDR2 YFSETQ. There are 14 residues in the CDR3. V was cut by 2 bases and J by 2 bases, with 8 bases left in between. The CDR3 loop reads CASSLNGGNQPQHF. CDR3 sequence (DNA): TGCGCCAGCAGCTTAAACGGGGGCAATCAGCCCCAGCATTTT.

This rearrangement joins TRBV7-6 to TRBJ2-1; 9 positions agree with TRBD2. There are 16 residues in the CDR3. CDR1 is SGHVS and CDR2 is FNYEAQ in the germline V gene. V shed 3 bases and J 4 bases; nucleotides not matched to a gene: 7. CDR3 sequence (DNA): TGTGCCAGCAGCTTGGCATCTAGCGGGATTTACAATGAGCAGTTCTTC. Protein sequence: CASSLASSGIYNEQFF.

The V call is TRBV28, the J call TRBJ2-3; 10 bases are a match to TRBD2. With V trimmed by 4 bases and J by 2 bases, 6 bases remained unmatched. The CDR3 spans 16 residues. Per germline, CDR1 MDHEN and CDR2 SYDVKM. The CDR3 region has the DNA TGTGCCAGCAGTTCCCTAGCGGGAGCGAACACAGATACGCAGTATTTT. Translating gives CASSSLAGANTDTQYF.

The chain combines TRBV18 with TRBJ2-1; 7 positions agree with TRBD2. The CDR3 loop spans 16 amino acids. CDR1 KGHSH and CDR2 LQKENI come from the germline V gene. V dropped 3 bases and J dropped 2; count of bases not matched to a gene: 7. The CDR3 DNA follows: TGTGCCAGCTCACCGACACGAGCGGGAACCTACAATGAGCAGTTCTTC. This translates into CASSPTRAGTYNEQFF.

V usage is TRBV7-9 and J usage is TRBJ2-1; 11 bases align to TRBD2. With V trimmed by 5 bases and J by 8 bases, 11 bases remained unmatched. The length of the CDR3 is 16 residues. CDR1 is SEHNR, CDR2 FQNEAQ, per germline (reference sequence). The CDR3 coding sequence is TGTGCCAGCAGCGTCATAGCGGGAGGGCAAGGCGATGAGCAGTTCTTC. Protein sequence: CASSVIAGGQGDEQFF.

The chain uses TRBV10-1 and TRBJ1-2; 7 nucleotides agree with TRBD1. The CDR3 extends over 15 amino acids. Germline CDR1 and CDR2: WNHNN and SYGVQD (reference sequence). V lost 3 bases and J lost 4; bases outside the gene matches: 8. The CDR3: CASSESKTGIYGYTF. The CDR3 DNA reads as TGCGCCAGCAGTGAATCCAAGACAGGGATCTATGGCTACACCTTC.

This clone appeared a single time. The genes are TRBV28 and TRBJ2-7, with 13 bases aligning to TRBD2. The germline gives CDR1 MDHEN, CDR2 SYDVKM. The CDR3 is made up of 15 amino acids. Unmatched junction bases numbered 6, after V lost 5 bases and J lost 5 bases. This chain's CDR3 is CASSITSGRADEQYF. Here the CDR3 DNA reads TGTGCCAGCAGTATAACTAGCGGGAGGGCGGACGAGCAGTACTTC.

CDR3 DNA sequence: TGTGCCAGCAGTGGGACAGGGAATGAAAAACTGTTTTTT. Its protein is CASSGTGNEKLFF. The genes are TRBV2 and TRBJ1-4; 8 bases fit TRBD1. V lost 4 bases, J lost 5 bases, and 0 bases stayed unmatched. The germline V gene encodes CDR1 SNHLY and CDR2 FYNNEI. CDR3 length: 13 amino acids.

This clone was seen just once. V is TRBV7-8 and J is TRBJ2-7; 9 bases match TRBD1. CDR1 SGHVS and CDR2 FQNEAQ come from the germline V gene. V shed 6 bases, J shed 7 bases, and the junction held 10 bases outside the gene matches. The CDR3 runs to 14 residues. CDR3 sequence: CASRRGQGVREQYF. The DNA for the CDR3 is TGTGCCAGCAGGAGGGGACAGGGCGTTAGGGAGCAGTACTTC.